This entry describes one T cell receptor (beta chain). TCRdb's table, derived via immunoSEQ multiplex PCR, lists solely in-frame clones and lacks some. The table shows more than 75,000 clones, with 70% to 85% occurring only once. This entry comes from a study of T cell clones after liver transplantation. Per the germline V gene, CDR1 is LNHDA and CDR2 is SQIVND (reference sequence). This CDR3 has 15 amino acids. Trimming removed 2 bases from V and 4 bases from J, with 11 bases in between. The chain combines TRBV19 with TRBJ2-2; D call uncertain. The source material was CD4+ T cells from blood, sampled roughly 3.5 years after liver transplant. The TCR originated in a human patient who received a liver transplant. Some T cells may be supplied by the graft donor. CDR3 loop: CASSIISTSTGELFF. In nucleotides, the CDR3 is TGTGCCAGTAGTATAATCTCGACCTCCACCGGGGAGCTGTTTTTT. The full variable domain, rest sourced from reference TRBV19 and TRBJ2-2, is DGGITQSPKYLFRKEGQNVTLSCEQNLNHDAMYWYRQDPGQGLRLIYYSQIVNDFQKGDIAEGYSVSREKKESFPLTVTSAQKNPTAFYLCASSIISTSTGELFFGEGSRLTVL.